This is a list of T cell receptor beta chains from one sample in a study of shared clonotypes between healthy human individuals. Using immunoSEQ multiplex PCR, the repertoire was profiled, and TCRdb retains in-frame clones only, with some absent. The sample consists of about 690,000 clones, around 90% of them appearing once. Source material: memory CD8+ T cells from PBMCs. The receptors come from a man aged 18 to 30 in good health. Some clones in this sample may be carry-over from other donors' samples. Each CDR3 is given with its conserved first and last residue. Fields, in order: clone size, J gene, D gene, V gene, CDR3 protein, CDR3 DNA. The D gene is left open where the match is weak. Only part of the rows carry a size: once, few, many, or a class if the clone is expanded.

clone size: .
J gene: TRBJ2-1
D gene: TRBD2
V gene: TRBV14
CDR3 protein: CASSLVAGEGYNEQFF
CDR3 DNA: TGTGCCAGCAGCCTAGTAGCGGGAGAGGGGTACAATGAGCAGTTCTTC

clone size: .
J gene: TRBJ2-7
D gene: .
V gene: TRBV19
CDR3 protein: CASSGGDSSYEQYF
CDR3 DNA: TGTGCCAGTAGTGGGGGGGACAGCTCCTACGAGCAGTACTTC

clone size: once
J gene: TRBJ2-1
D gene: TRBD2
V gene: TRBV27
CDR3 protein: CASGLGGLAATNEQFF
CDR3 DNA: TGTGCCAGCGGTCTTGGAGGACTAGCGGCGACTAATGAGCAGTTCTTC

clone size: .
J gene: TRBJ1-6
D gene: .
V gene: TRBV9
CDR3 protein: CASSDRAVHSYNSPLHF
CDR3 DNA: TGTGCCAGCAGCGACAGGGCAGTTCACTCCTATAATTCACCCCTCCACTTT

clone size: once
J gene: TRBJ1-2
D gene: .
V gene: TRBV4-1
CDR3 protein: CASSLDRRGNYGYTF
CDR3 DNA: TGCGCCAGCAGCCTAGACAGAAGAGGTAACTATGGCTACACCTTC

clone size: .
J gene: TRBJ2-7
D gene: TRBD1
V gene: TRBV13
CDR3 protein: CASSRRGTGVDEQYF
CDR3 DNA: TGTGCCAGCAGCCGAAGGGGGACAGGGGTCGACGAGCAGTACTTC

clone size: .
J gene: TRBJ1-4
D gene: TRBD1
V gene: TRBV19
CDR3 protein: CASSNWWDRHTTTNEKLFF
CDR3 DNA: TGTGCCAGTAGTAACTGGTGGGACAGACACACTACAACTAATGAAAAACTGTTTTTT

clone size: .
J gene: TRBJ2-7
D gene: .
V gene: TRBV4-3
CDR3 protein: CASSQTGFQAEQYF
CDR3 DNA: TGCGCCAGCAGCCAAACAGGGTTCCAAGCTGAGCAGTACTTC

clone size: .
J gene: TRBJ2-1
D gene: TRBD2
V gene: TRBV14
CDR3 protein: CASDDGRQSYNEQFF
CDR3 DNA: TGTGCCAGCGATGACGGGAGGCAATCCTACAATGAGCAGTTCTTC

clone size: once
J gene: TRBJ1-2
D gene: TRBD1
V gene: TRBV7-9
CDR3 protein: CASSFLQGGYTF
CDR3 DNA: TGTGCCAGCAGCTTTTTACAGGGGGGCTACACCTTC

clone size: .
J gene: TRBJ1-2
D gene: .
V gene: TRBV4-1
CDR3 protein: CASSQGGGPYGYTF
CDR3 DNA: TGCGCCAGCAGCCAAGGGGGGGGACCCTATGGCTACACCTTC

clone size: .
J gene: TRBJ1-4
D gene: .
V gene: TRBV5-1
CDR3 protein: CASSSWTDNEKLFF
CDR3 DNA: TGCGCCAGCAGCTCATGGACAGATAATGAAAAACTGTTTTTT

clone size: .
J gene: TRBJ1-1
D gene: .
V gene: TRBV7-9
CDR3 protein: CASSLVVEEVGAFF
CDR3 DNA: TGTGCCAGCAGCTTAGTAGTAGAGGAGGTGGGAGCTTTCTTT

clone size: .
J gene: TRBJ1-1
D gene: .
V gene: TRBV10-3
CDR3 protein: CAITKGTEAFF
CDR3 DNA: TGTGCCATCACGAAGGGGACTGAAGCTTTCTTT

clone size: .
J gene: TRBJ2-2
D gene: TRBD2
V gene: TRBV5-6
CDR3 protein: CASSLGLAGDTGELFF
CDR3 DNA: TGTGCCAGCAGTTTGGGACTAGCGGGAGACACCGGGGAGCTGTTTTTT

clone size: .
J gene: TRBJ1-2
D gene: .
V gene: TRBV5-1
CDR3 protein: CASSLGKGGPLWGYGYTF
CDR3 DNA: TGCGCCAGCAGCTTGGGTAAGGGGGGCCCTCTTTGGGGCTATGGCTACACCTTC

clone size: .
J gene: TRBJ2-5
D gene: .
V gene: TRBV27
CDR3 protein: CASSPEAWTTQYF
CDR3 DNA: TGTGCCAGCAGCCCTGAGGCCTGGACAACCCAGTACTTC

clone size: few
J gene: TRBJ1-1
D gene: .
V gene: TRBV7-9
CDR3 protein: CASSSPAGQHTEAFF
CDR3 DNA: TGTGCCAGCAGCTCCCCCGCCGGACAGCACACTGAAGCTTTCTTT

clone size: .
J gene: TRBJ1-2
D gene: TRBD1
V gene: TRBV29-1
CDR3 protein: CSAMTPWDSRDRGYTF
CDR3 DNA: TGCAGCGCCATGACCCCTTGGGACAGTCGAGATAGAGGCTACACCTTC